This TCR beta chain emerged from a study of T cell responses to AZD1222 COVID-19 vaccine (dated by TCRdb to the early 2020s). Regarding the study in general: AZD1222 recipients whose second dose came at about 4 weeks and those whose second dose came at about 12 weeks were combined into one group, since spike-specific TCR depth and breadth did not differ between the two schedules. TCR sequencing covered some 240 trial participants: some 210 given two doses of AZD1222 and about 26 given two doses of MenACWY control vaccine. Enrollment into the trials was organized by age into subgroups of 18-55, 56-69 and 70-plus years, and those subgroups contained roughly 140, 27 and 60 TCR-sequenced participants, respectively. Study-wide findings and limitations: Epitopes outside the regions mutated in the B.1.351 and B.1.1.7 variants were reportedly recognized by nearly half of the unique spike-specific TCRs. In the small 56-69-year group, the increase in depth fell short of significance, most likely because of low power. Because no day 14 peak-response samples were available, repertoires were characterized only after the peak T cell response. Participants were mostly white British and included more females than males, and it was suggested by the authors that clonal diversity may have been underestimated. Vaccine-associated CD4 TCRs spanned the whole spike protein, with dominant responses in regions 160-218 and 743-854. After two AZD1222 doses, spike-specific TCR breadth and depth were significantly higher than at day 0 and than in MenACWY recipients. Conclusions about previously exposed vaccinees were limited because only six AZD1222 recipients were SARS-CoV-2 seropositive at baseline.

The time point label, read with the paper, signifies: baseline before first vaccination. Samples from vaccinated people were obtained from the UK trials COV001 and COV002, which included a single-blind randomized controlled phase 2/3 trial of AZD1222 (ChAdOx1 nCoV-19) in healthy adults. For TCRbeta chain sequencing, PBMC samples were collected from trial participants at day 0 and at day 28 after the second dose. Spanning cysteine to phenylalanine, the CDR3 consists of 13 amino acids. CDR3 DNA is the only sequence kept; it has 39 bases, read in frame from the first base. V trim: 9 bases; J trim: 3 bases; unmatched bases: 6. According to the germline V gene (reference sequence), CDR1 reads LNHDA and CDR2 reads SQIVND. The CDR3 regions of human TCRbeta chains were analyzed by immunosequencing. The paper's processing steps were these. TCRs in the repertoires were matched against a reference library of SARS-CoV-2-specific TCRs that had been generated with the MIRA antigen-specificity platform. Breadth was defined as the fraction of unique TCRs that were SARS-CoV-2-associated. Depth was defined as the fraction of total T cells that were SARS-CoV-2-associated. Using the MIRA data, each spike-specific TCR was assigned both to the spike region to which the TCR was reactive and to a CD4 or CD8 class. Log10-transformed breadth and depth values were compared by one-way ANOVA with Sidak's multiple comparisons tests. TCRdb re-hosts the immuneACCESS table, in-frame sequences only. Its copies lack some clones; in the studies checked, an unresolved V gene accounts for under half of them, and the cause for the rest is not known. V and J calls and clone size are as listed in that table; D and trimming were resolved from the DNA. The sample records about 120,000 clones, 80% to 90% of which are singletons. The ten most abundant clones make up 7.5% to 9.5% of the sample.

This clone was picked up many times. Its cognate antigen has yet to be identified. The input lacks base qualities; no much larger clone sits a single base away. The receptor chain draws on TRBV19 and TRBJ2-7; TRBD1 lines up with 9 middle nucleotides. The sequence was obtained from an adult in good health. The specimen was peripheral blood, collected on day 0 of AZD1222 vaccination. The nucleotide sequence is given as TGTGCCAGCCAAGGGACAGGGATCTACGAGCAGTACTTC. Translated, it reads CASQGTGIYEQYF.